These T cell receptor beta chains were read from a single sample in a study of blood T cell repertoires in COVID-19. Profiled with immunoSEQ multiplex PCR; TCRdb holds only in-frame clones, not every one. The sample consists of 400,000 or so clones, 85% to 90% of them appearing once. Sequencing input: PBMCs or T cells enriched from blood (not recorded which). These receptors originate from a man in his thirties or forties who had recovered from COVID-19. Both conserved end residues are part of each CDR3. Each record gives: V gene, clone size, J gene, D gene, CDR3 protein, CDR3 DNA. D genes are given only for firm matches. Size values are once, few and many counts, or a class for expanded clones, and some rows have none.

TRBV11-2,.,TRBJ1-2,TRBD1,CASEGGQGSNYGYTF,TGTGCCAGCGAAGGGGGACAGGGATCGAACTATGGCTACACCTTC
TRBV5-4,.,TRBJ2-7,.,CASSFGREQYF,TGTGCCAGCAGCTTCGGTCGCGAGCAGTACTTC
TRBV3-1/TRBV3-2,.,TRBJ2-7,TRBD1,CASSQAGTGDEQYF,TGTGCCAGCAGCCAAGCCGGGACAGGGGACGAGCAGTACTTC
TRBV28,.,TRBJ2-1,TRBD1,CASRPYRQGLERNEQFF,TGTGCCAGCAGGCCCTATAGACAGGGTCTCGAGAGGAATGAGCAGTTCTTC
TRBV29-1,once,TRBJ1-1,TRBD1,CSASQGANTEAFF,TGCAGCGCTTCCCAGGGGGCGAACACTGAAGCTTTCTTT
TRBV6-1,.,TRBJ2-5,.,CASSDVGLTTQYF,TGTGCCAGCAGTGATGTGGGGCTCACGACCCAGTACTTC
TRBV24-1,.,TRBJ2-2,TRBD1,CATSPTGGVTGELFF,TGTGCCACCAGCCCGACAGGGGGGGTCACCGGGGAGCTGTTTTTT
TRBV14,.,TRBJ2-7,.,CASSQGAFLEEQYF,TGTGCCAGCAGCCAGGGGGCTTTCCTGGAGGAGCAGTACTTC
TRBV5-1,.,TRBJ1-1,TRBD1,CASSYRQGDTEAFF,TGCGCCAGCAGTTACAGACAGGGGGACACTGAAGCTTTCTTT
TRBV7-9,.,TRBJ2-2,TRBD1,CASIPGTGSGELFF,TGTGCCAGCATCCCAGGGACAGGTAGCGGGGAGCTGTTTTTT
TRBV18,once,TRBJ1-4,.,CASSLDTEKLFF,TGTGCCAGCTCACTGGACACCGAAAAACTGTTTTTT
TRBV18,.,TRBJ1-1,.,CASSPQQINTEAFF,TGTGCCAGCTCACCTCAACAGATCAACACTGAAGCTTTCTTT
TRBV9,once,TRBJ2-1,TRBD2,CASSQGTSGTGNEQFF,TGTGCCAGCAGCCAAGGGACTAGTGGGACGGGGAATGAGCAGTTCTTC
TRBV6-5,.,TRBJ2-3,TRBD1,CASRDRGQKDTQYF,TGTGCCTCAAGGGACAGGGGGCAGAAAGATACGCAGTATTTT
TRBV24-1,.,TRBJ2-1,TRBD2,CATSDSGTSGRLNEQFF,TGTGCCACCAGTGATTCCGGGACTAGCGGGAGATTAAATGAGCAGTTCTTC
TRBV9,.,TRBJ1-4,TRBD1,CASSASGTGGANEKLFF,TGTGCCAGCAGCGCCTCCGGGACAGGGGGAGCTAATGAAAAACTGTTTTTT
TRBV7-9,.,TRBJ2-1,.,CASSLAIAIGEQFF,TGTGCCAGCAGCTTAGCGATAGCTATTGGTGAGCAGTTCTTC
TRBV6-5,.,TRBJ2-7,TRBD2,CASRRTSGMTYEQYF,TGTGCCAGCAGAAGAACTAGCGGGATGACCTACGAGCAGTACTTC
TRBV7-3,.,TRBJ2-1,.,CASSLSLGGNEQFF,TGTGCCAGCAGCTTAAGCTTAGGCGGCAATGAGCAGTTCTTC
TRBV12-3/TRBV12-4,once,TRBJ1-3,.,CASSQDRYTIYF,TGTGCCAGCAGTCAGGATCGGTACACCATATATTTT
TRBV4-1,.,TRBJ1-5,TRBD1,CASSQGTGGFLNQPQHF,TGCGCCAGCAGCCAAGGGACAGGGGGCTTTCTCAATCAGCCCCAGCATTTT
TRBV24-1,.,TRBJ1-5,.,CATPQGNQPQHF,TGTGCCACCCCGCAGGGCAATCAGCCCCAGCATTTT
TRBV27,.,TRBJ2-1,.,CASSPPWEEQFF,TGTGCCAGCAGTCCCCCCTGGGAGGAGCAGTTCTTC
TRBV18,.,TRBJ2-4,TRBD1,CASSPPGQGKPKNIQYF,TGTGCCAGCTCACCTCCAGGACAGGGAAAACCCAAAAACATTCAGTACTTC
TRBV11-2,.,TRBJ2-1,.,CASSLTDILTSTNEQFF,TGTGCCAGCAGCTTAACCGACATCCTTACTAGCACCAATGAGCAGTTCTTC
TRBV5-1,.,TRBJ1-1,.,CASSLADRWENTEAFF,TGCGCCAGCAGCTTGGCTGACAGGTGGGAGAACACTGAAGCTTTCTTT
TRBV10-2,.,TRBJ1-2,TRBD1,CASKTLRGEGYTF,TGCGCCAGCAAAACCCTCAGGGGGGAAGGCTACACCTTC
TRBV29-1,.,TRBJ2-1,TRBD2,CSVESGSGTEQFF,TGCAGCGTTGAAAGCGGGAGCGGAACTGAGCAGTTCTTC
TRBV3-1/TRBV3-2,.,TRBJ2-2,.,CASSQGVDRNTGELFF,TGTGCCAGCAGCCAAGGGGTGGACAGGAACACCGGGGAGCTGTTTTTT
TRBV7-2,.,TRBJ1-6,.,CASAGRVEKSYNSPLHF,TGTGCCAGCGCAGGCAGGGTTGAGAAATCCTATAATTCACCCCTCCACTTT
TRBV28,.,TRBJ2-7,TRBD1,CASRWDRGQLYEQYF,TGTGCCAGCAGATGGGACAGGGGACAACTCTACGAGCAGTACTTC
TRBV2,.,TRBJ1-2,.,CASSAGLDGYTF,TGTGCCAGCAGCGCCGGACTGGATGGCTACACCTTC
TRBV28,.,TRBJ2-4,.,CASSPIEVAKNIQYF,TGTGCCAGCAGTCCCATAGAAGTAGCCAAAAACATTCAGTACTTC
TRBV5-1,.,TRBJ1-4,TRBD1,CASSPTYRGDEKLFF,TGCGCCAGCAGCCCCACCTACAGGGGCGATGAAAAACTGTTTTTT
TRBV11-3,.,TRBJ2-5,TRBD2,CASSLGASGELRETQYF,TGTGCCAGCAGCTTAGGGGCTAGCGGAGAGTTGAGAGAGACCCAGTACTTC
TRBV6-5,few,TRBJ1-1,TRBD1,CASSYDRVVAEAFF,TGTGCCAGCAGTTACGACAGGGTGGTCGCTGAAGCTTTCTTT